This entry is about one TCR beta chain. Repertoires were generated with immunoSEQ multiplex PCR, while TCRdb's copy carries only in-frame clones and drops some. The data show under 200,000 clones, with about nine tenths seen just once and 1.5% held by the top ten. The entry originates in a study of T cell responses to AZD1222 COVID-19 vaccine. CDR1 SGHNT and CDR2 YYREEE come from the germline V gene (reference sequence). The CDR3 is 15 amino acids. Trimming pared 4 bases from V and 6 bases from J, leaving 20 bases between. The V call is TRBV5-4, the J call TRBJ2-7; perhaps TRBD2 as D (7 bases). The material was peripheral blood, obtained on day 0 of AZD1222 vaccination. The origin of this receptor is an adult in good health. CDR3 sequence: CASSLGAGASGEQYF. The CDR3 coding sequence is TGTGCCAGCAGCCTAGGGGCGGGGGCCTCGGGCGAGCAGTACTTC.